This T cell receptor (beta chain) was captured in a study of shared clonotypes between healthy human individuals. Study-wide points: Rarefaction revealed incomplete sorted-subset sequencing despite large depth.

The germline gives CDR1 MRHNA, CDR2 SNTAGT. After removal of 6 bases from V and 5 bases from J, the junction contained 8 bases not matched to a gene. The CDR3 is 15 residues long. Of note for this clone: Its antigen is not known.

Method: immunoSEQ multiplex PCR; TCRdb's copy keeps in-frame clones and lacks some. The sample gives some 650,000 clones, more than 95% of which show up once; around 0.057% is in the top ten. The chain combines TRBV6-4 with TRBJ1-2; the match to TRBD1 covers 11 bases. The source material was naive CD4+ T cells sorted from blood. The subset denotes: CD45RA+ positively selected. The receptor was isolated from a woman aged 25 to 39 in good health. The CDR3 DNA reads TGTGCCAGCAGGCGGGACAGGGGGACTACTTATGGCTACACCTTC. Translation: CASRRDRGTTYGYTF.